These 19 T cell receptor beta chains were sequenced from one sample in a study of shared clonotypes between healthy human individuals (TCRdb year 2020). Libraries were constructed by the immunoSEQ multiplex PCR assay. This is the immuneACCESS table as TCRdb keeps it, with only in-frame sequences that have V and J called. A part of the clones is gone; compared with another copy, unresolved V genes explain less than half, and the rest is unexplained. The sample table holds hundreds of thousands of clones, of which roughly 96% were seen once. The ten largest account for over 0.09% of the sample. For the CD8 naive samples, CD45RO-negative cells were positively selected for CCR7, yielding a CD45RA+CCR7+ population from which TemRA cells were excluded. Sequences were obtained from naive CD8+ T cells sorted from blood. The cell subset or site label corresponds to: CD45RA+CCR7+. The source of these receptors is a woman aged 25 to 45 in good health.

The V gene is TRBV7-9, the J gene TRBJ2-7, with D tentatively TRBD1 or TRBD2 (7 bases each). V was cut by 0 bases and J by 5 bases, with 11 bases left in between. From germline, CDR1 is SEHNR and CDR2 FQNEAQ (reference sequence). This CDR3 is 14 amino acids long. The CDR3: CASSLATGTNEQYF. In DNA, the CDR3 is TGTGCCAGCAGCTTAGCGACAGGGACTAACGAGCAGTACTTC.

V gene TRBV5-1 combines with J gene TRBJ1-1; tentatively, D is TRBD1 (6 bases). V lost 2 bases and J lost 3, with 17 bases in between. The germline CDR1 and CDR2 sequences are SGHRS and YFSETQ. There are 16 residues in the CDR3. The CDR3 bases are TGCGCCAGCAGCTTCGGACAGACCCTTGGGGACACTGAAGCTTTCTTT. Its protein is CASSFGQTLGDTEAFF.

The CDR3 here is CASSQVWTGRSQPQHF. The CDR3 DNA reads TGCGCCAGCAGCCAAGTTTGGACAGGGAGAAGTCAGCCCCAGCATTTT. V and J are TRBV4-1 and TRBJ1-5; 8 bases agree with TRBD1. Germline V gives CDR1 MGHRA, CDR2 YSYEKL. The CDR3 has 16 residues. V lost 1 base to trimming and J lost 6 bases; unmatched junction nucleotides: 8.

J is TRBJ2-5 and V is TRBV28, with D possibly being TRBD2 (5 bases). CDR3 size: 15 residues. Trimming cost V 5 bases and J 4 bases, with 17 bases left between them. The germline CDR1 and CDR2 sequences are MDHEN and SYDVKM. CDR3 coding DNA: TGTGCCAGCAGTACCCTGGTGGGTCTAGCAGAGACCCAGTACTTC. Residues: CASSTLVGLAETQYF.

The rearrangement uses TRBV4-1 and TRBJ2-1, with 9 bases matching TRBD2. Unmatched junction bases numbered 3, after V lost 1 base and J lost 2 bases. CDR1 and CDR2 (germline): MGHRA, YSYEKL. The CDR3 totals 16 residues. The DNA of the CDR3 is TGCGCCAGCAGCCAAGTAGCGGGAGTGACCTACAATGAGCAGTTCTTC. Translation: CASSQVAGVTYNEQFF.

The CDR3 DNA reads as TGTGCCAGCAGCGTGGGCGGGACCCACTTAAATGAGCAGTTCTTC. The encoded protein is CASSVGGTHLNEQFF. J is TRBJ2-1 and V is TRBV9, with a possible D match to TRBD2 (6 bases). In germline, CDR1 is SGDLS, CDR2 YYNGEE. V was trimmed by 2 bases and J by 7 bases, leaving 16 bases between them. This CDR3 has 15 amino acids.

The chain combines TRBV6-6 with TRBJ2-7; 8 bases map to TRBD1. The CDR3 totals 14 residues. Germline values: CDR1 MNHNY, CDR2 SVGAGI (reference sequence). V shed 6 bases and J 7 bases; nucleotides not matched to a gene: 11. CDR3 coding DNA: TGTGCCAGCAGCGCAGGGGGCGAGTTTAAAGAGCAGTACTTC. Residues: CASSAGGEFKEQYF.

The rearrangement links TRBV27 to TRBJ2-2, with TRBD1 identical over 11 bases. Trimming at V came to 3 bases and at J to 4 bases, leaving 4 bases not matched to a gene. The CDR3 covers 16 residues. Germline CDR1 reads MNHEY; CDR2 reads SMNVEV (reference sequence). The CDR3 bases are TGTGCCAGCAGTTTTGGGACAGGGGGTACCACCGGGGAGCTGTTTTTT. It yields the protein CASSFGTGGTTGELFF.

As to this clone: This specimen includes other DNA sequences encoding the same CDR3. This chain connects TRBV28 to TRBJ2-7, with TRBD2 matching 9 bases. Germline CDR1 MDHEN, CDR2 SYDVKM. Trimming took 3 bases from V and 3 from J; bases not matched to a gene: 3. CDR3 length: 14 residues. DNA for the CDR3: TGTGCCAGCAGTTTGGCGGGAGGGGGCTACGAGCAGTACTTC. Its protein is CASSLAGGGYEQYF.

This clone is a singleton in its sample. The rearrangement links TRBV30 to TRBJ2-2; D is possibly TRBD1 (6 bases). The CDR3 has 14 residues. Per germline, CDR1 GTSNPN and CDR2 SVGIG (reference sequence). Trimming shortened V by 2 bases and J by 6 bases, and 13 bases separated the two germline ends. The CDR3 loop is CAWSSGVKAGELFF. The CDR3 DNA sequence: TGTGCCTGGAGTTCAGGGGTAAAGGCCGGGGAGCTGTTTTTT.

In DNA, the CDR3 is TGTGCCAGCAGCCAATTGGCCTCTCAGGGTGAAGCTTTCTTT. Translation: CASSQLASQGEAFF. This chain joins TRBV16 and TRBJ1-1, with D possibly TRBD1 on 5 matching bases. The CDR3 runs 14 residues. V was trimmed by 1 base and J by 7 bases, leaving 13 bases between them. Germline CDR1 and CDR2: KGHSY and FQNENV.

As to this clone: The germline gene is not matched at one end of the junction; a read error may be the cause. The chain has TRBV13 and TRBJ2-7; D not certain. The CDR3 extends over 13 amino acids. The germline V gene has CDR1 PRHDT and CDR2 FYEKMQ (reference sequence). The CDR3 protein is CASSLGPGYEQYF. The CDR3 bases are TGTGCCAGCAGCCTAGGACCGGGCTACGAGCAGTACTTC.

The chain uses TRBV2 and TRBJ1-5, with D uncertain. The germline V and J ends were trimmed by 4 bases and 2 bases, with 9 bases remaining between them. CDR1 and CDR2 from the germline V gene are SNHLY and FYNNEI. The CDR3 runs 14 residues. The CDR3 coding sequence is TGTGCCAGCAGTGGAGGGATGGGCAATCAGCCCCAGCATTTT. Its protein product is CASSGGMGNQPQHF.

J is TRBJ1-2 and V is TRBV12-5; D gene uncertain. This CDR3 region has 12 residues. Per the germline V gene, CDR1 is LGHNT and CDR2 is FRNRAP. The V gene lost 4 bases and the J gene lost 4 bases, with 7 bases spanning the gap. The CDR3 bases are TGTGCTAGTGGTTGGCCTGGCTATGGCTACACCTTC. It is translated as CASGWPGYGYTF. The whole variable domain, remainder taken from reference TRBV12-5 and TRBJ1-2, is DARVTQTPRHKVTEMGQEVTMRCQPILGHNTVFWYRQTMMQGLELLAYFRNRAPLDDSGMPKDRFSAEMPDATLATLKIQPSEPRDSAVYFCASGWPGYGYTFGSGTRLTVV.

This CDR3 reads CASSLGIDTEAFF. The CDR3 DNA sequence: TGTGCCAGCAGCTTAGGCATTGACACTGAAGCTTTCTTT. The chain joins TRBV7-9 to TRBJ1-1, with D hard to call. Trimming pared 1 base from V and 3 bases from J, leaving 6 bases between. Germline-derived CDR1 and CDR2 are SEHNR and FQNEAQ (reference sequence). The CDR3 consists of 13 residues.

The chain links TRBV7-2 to TRBJ2-7; 8 bases fit TRBD2. CDR1 SGHTA and CDR2 FQGNSA come from the germline V gene. The CDR3 loop spans 16 amino acids. V shed 5 bases, J shed 3 bases, and the junction held 12 bases outside the gene matches. The CDR3 region is CASSKNSEGLGYEQYF. The CDR3 DNA is TGTGCCAGCAGCAAAAATTCTGAGGGACTAGGCTACGAGCAGTACTTC.

V is TRBV4-1 and J is TRBJ2-1; D not resolved. V dropped 0 bases and J dropped 15 bases, with 21 bases sitting between them. The germline V gene has CDR1 MGHRA and CDR2 YSYEKL. This CDR3 contains 15 residues. CDR3 coding DNA: TGCGCCAGCAGCCAAGATCTCCCTTTGGGCGGTCGTCCGTTCTTC. Translated, it gives CASSQDLPLGGRPFF.

J is TRBJ2-1 and V is TRBV5-1, with 9 bases that match TRBD1. CDR3 size: 15 residues. The germline V gene encodes CDR1 SGHRS and CDR2 YFSETQ. V trimming: 4 bases; J trimming: 1 base; junction bases outside the gene matches: 3. The CDR3 DNA reads as TGCGCCAGCAGCAAGGACAGGGGTTCCTACAATGAGCAGTTCTTC. Its translation is CASSKDRGSYNEQFF.

This chain links TRBV27 with TRBJ2-5; 7 bases are a match to TRBD1. V lost 8 bases, J lost 2 bases, and 8 bases stayed unmatched. Germline CDR1 MNHEY, CDR2 SMNVEV (reference sequence). The CDR3 is made up of 14 amino acids. The CDR3: CASAPGGVQETQYF. CDR3 bases: TGTGCCAGCGCACCAGGGGGAGTGCAAGAGACCCAGTACTTC.